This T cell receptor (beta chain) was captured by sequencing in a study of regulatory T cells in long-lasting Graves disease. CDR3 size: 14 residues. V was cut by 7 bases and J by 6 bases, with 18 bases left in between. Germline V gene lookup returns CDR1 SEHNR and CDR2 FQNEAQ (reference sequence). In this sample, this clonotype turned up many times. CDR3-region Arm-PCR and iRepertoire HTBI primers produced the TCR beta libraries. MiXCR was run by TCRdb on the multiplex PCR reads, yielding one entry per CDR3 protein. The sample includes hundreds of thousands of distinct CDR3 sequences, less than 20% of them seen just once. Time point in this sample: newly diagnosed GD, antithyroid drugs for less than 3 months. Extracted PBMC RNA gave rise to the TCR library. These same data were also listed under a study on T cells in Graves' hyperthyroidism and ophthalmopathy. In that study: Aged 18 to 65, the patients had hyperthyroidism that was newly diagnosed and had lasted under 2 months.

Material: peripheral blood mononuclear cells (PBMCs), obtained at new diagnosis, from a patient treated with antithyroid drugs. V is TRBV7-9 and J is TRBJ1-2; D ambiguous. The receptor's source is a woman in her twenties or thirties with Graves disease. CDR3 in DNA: TGTGCCAGCATCACCGTACCTTATTCGGATGGCTACACCTTC. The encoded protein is CASITVPYSDGYTF. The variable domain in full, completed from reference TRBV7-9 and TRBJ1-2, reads DTGVSQNPRHKITKRGQNVTFRCDPISEHNRLYWYRQTLGQGPEFLTYFQNEAQLEKSRLLSDRFSAERPKGSFSTLEIQRTEQGDSAMYLCASITVPYSDGYTFGSGTRLTVV.